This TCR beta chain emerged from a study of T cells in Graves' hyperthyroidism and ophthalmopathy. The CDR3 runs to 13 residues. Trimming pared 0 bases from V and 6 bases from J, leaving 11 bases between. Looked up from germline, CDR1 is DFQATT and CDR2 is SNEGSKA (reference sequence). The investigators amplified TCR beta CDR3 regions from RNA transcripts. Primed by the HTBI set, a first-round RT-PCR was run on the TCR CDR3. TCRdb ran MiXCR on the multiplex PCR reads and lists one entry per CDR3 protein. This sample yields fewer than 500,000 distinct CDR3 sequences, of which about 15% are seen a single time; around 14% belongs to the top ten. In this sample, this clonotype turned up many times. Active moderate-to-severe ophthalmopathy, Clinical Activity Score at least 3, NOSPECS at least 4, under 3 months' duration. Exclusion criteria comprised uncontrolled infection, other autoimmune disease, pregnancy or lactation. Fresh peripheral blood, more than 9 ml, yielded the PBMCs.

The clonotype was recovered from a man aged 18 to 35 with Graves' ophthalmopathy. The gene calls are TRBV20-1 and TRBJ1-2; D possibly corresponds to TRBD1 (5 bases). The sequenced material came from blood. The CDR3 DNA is TGCAGTGCTAGAGATAAGGGACCCCATGGCTACACCTTC. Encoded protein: CSARDKGPHGYTF.